This TCR beta chain was documented in a study of T cells in pancreatic ductal adenocarcinoma. Study-wide points: Mean clonality was about 0.12 in tumors and approximately 0.072 in blood, not significantly different. This surgical cohort overrepresents the minority presenting with early-stage disease. Unique clonotypes were about 8-fold more numerous in blood than in tumor.

TCRdb's copy holds only in-frame clones and misses some; the assay was immunoSEQ multiplex PCR. The data contain approximately 12,000 clones, about nine tenths of them seen just once; the ten biggest clones take up 18%. Surgery without prior neoadjuvant therapy was the treatment of the selected pancreatic ductal adenocarcinoma patients. After removal of 2 bases from V and 10 bases from J, the junction contained 6 bases not matched to a gene. Germline V gene lookup returns CDR1 MGHRA and CDR2 YSYEKL. This CDR3 has 15 residues. Turning to this clone: Antigen: not known.

Input material: PBMCs. The TCR was taken from a human donor with pancreatic ductal adenocarcinoma. This rearrangement joins TRBV4-1 to TRBJ1-6, with TRBD1 identical over 9 bases. The CDR3 DNA is TGCGCCAGCAGCCAACCAGGACAGGGGAGATCACCCCTCCACTTT. It is translated as CASSQPGQGRSPLHF.